The 12 T cell receptor beta chains listed next were all sequenced from one sample in a study of T-cell reconstitution after alpha-beta-depleted transplantation in children. Unique molecular identifiers featured in how the TCRbeta library was prepared. TCRdb reprocessed the PCR reads with MiXCR, giving one entry per CDR3 protein. Here the sample spans 750,000 to 950,000 distinct CDR3 sequences, about 16% being singletons. The material was PBMCs, mostly from graft donor cells, obtained 360 days after TCRalphabeta/CD19-depleted stem cell transplant. All receptors derive from a male patient younger than 18 who had a stem cell transplant for acute lymphoblastic leukemia, so the T cells may come from the graft donor.

This clonotype was observed a handful of times. The chain links TRBV10-3 to TRBJ2-7; tentatively, D is TRBD1 or TRBD2 (6 bases each). This CDR3 is built from 13 residues. Germline V gives CDR1 ENHRY, CDR2 SYGVKD. V was cut by 3 bases and J by 4 bases, with 10 bases left in between. The CDR3 protein is CAISEGGQYEQYF. CDR3 bases: TGTGCCATCAGTGAAGGGGGGCAGTACGAGCAGTACTTC.

V gene TRBV13 combines with J gene TRBJ2-7; D remains unclear. V was shortened by 5 bases and J by 4 bases, with 12 bases between the two germline ends. The CDR3 length is 13 residues. Germline CDR1 reads PRHDT; CDR2 reads FYEKMQ (reference sequence). Written as DNA, the CDR3 is TGTGCCAGCAGCCCACCGGCCGGGTACGAGCAGTACTTC. Its translation: CASSPPAGYEQYF. The full variable domain, in which reference TRBV13 and TRBJ2-7 provide the parts outside the CDR3, is AAGVIQSPRHLIKEKRETATLKCYPIPRHDTVYWYQQGPGQDPQFLISFYEKMQSDKGSIPDRFSAQQFSDYHSELNMSSLELGDSALYFCASSPPAGYEQYFGPGTRLTVT.

This clonotype was found a few times. The chain couples TRBV4-1 to TRBJ2-6; a weak D match, TRBD1 (6 bases). The CDR3 contains 18 residues. Deletions cut 3 bases from V and 1 base from J, with 16 bases between. CDR1 is MGHRA and CDR2 is YSYEKL in the germline V gene. The CDR3 DNA is TGCGCCAGCAGCCAGATTGGAGGCGGACAGTCTGGGGCCAACGTCCTGACTTTC. It is translated as CASSQIGGGQSGANVLTF.

This clonotype was observed a handful of times. V usage is TRBV4-2 and J usage is TRBJ2-2, with 8 bases matching TRBD2. CDR1 and CDR2 from the germline V gene are LGHNA and YNFKEQ. There are 15 residues in the CDR3. The ends lost 1 base at V and 5 bases at J; junction bases unmatched: 3. CDR3 amino acids: CASSQAQRETGELFF. DNA for the CDR3: TGTGCCAGCAGCCAAGCCCAGCGGGAGACCGGGGAGCTGTTTTTT.

This clonotype was seen a handful of times. The V gene is TRBV24-1, the J gene TRBJ2-1; TRBD1 might be the D (6 bases). Germline CDR1 reads KGHDR; CDR2 reads SFDVKD. The V end was cut by 6 bases, the J end by 5 bases, with 22 bases between. The CDR3 covers 17 residues. The CDR3 nucleotides read TGTGCCACCAGTCGAGGCTCCCAGGGGACCTGGGACAATGAGCAGTTCTTC. It encodes CATSRGSQGTWDNEQFF.

The chain carries TRBV3-1 and TRBJ2-2, with D unresolved. This CDR3 has 15 residues. With 1 base removed from V and 5 bases from J, the gap between germline ends came to 11 bases. The germline gives CDR1 LGHDT, CDR2 YNNKEL (reference sequence). CDR3 bases: TGTGCCAGCAGCCAAGGTTGGTTCCAGACCGGGGAGCTGTTTTTT. This sequence encodes CASSQGWFQTGELFF.

This clonotype was recorded a few times. The rearrangement links TRBV18 to TRBJ1-4; no clear D. CDR1 and CDR2 from the germline V gene are KGHSH and LQKENI. The CDR3 covers 13 residues. The ends were cut back, 5 bases at V and 8 bases at J, with 12 bases in the middle. The CDR3 loop reads CASSAPLGEKLFF. The CDR3 DNA sequence: TGTGCCAGCTCAGCTCCTCTAGGGGAAAAACTGTTTTTT. The whole variable domain, filled in from reference TRBV18 and TRBJ1-4, reads NAGVMQNPRHLVRRRGQEARLRCSPMKGHSHVYWYRQLPEEGLKFMVYLQKENIIDESGMPKERFSAEFPKEGPSILRIQQVVRGDSAAYFCASSAPLGEKLFFGSGTQLSVL.

With regard to this clonotype: One end of the junction is discordant with germline, which a read error may explain. The chain combines TRBV20-1 with TRBJ2-1, with 8 bases that match TRBD2. The germline V gene encodes CDR1 DFQATT and CDR2 SNEGSKA (reference sequence). The CDR3 totals 10 residues. The DNA of the CDR3 is TGCAGTGCTAGAGTGACTAGCGAACAGTTC. It codes for CSARVTSEQF.

The rearrangement uses TRBV27 and TRBJ2-1, with D possibly being TRBD1 (5 bases). In germline, CDR1 is MNHEY, CDR2 SMNVEV (reference sequence). This CDR3 has 16 amino acids. The V end lost 5 bases, the J end lost 0 bases, and 14 bases lay between the germline ends. CDR3 DNA sequence: TGTGCCAGCAGTCCTCGACAGTGGAGCTCCTACAATGAGCAGTTCTTC. Translation gives CASSPRQWSSYNEQFF.

V gene TRBV20-1 combines with J gene TRBJ2-2; 7 positions match TRBD1. Trimming cost V 6 bases and J 1 base; bases outside gene matches: 8. The V gene's germline CDR1 is DFQATT and CDR2 SNEGSKA (reference sequence). The CDR3 runs 15 residues. CDR3 sequence: CSADRRTGNTGELFF. CDR3 in DNA: TGCAGTGCCGACAGGAGGACAGGGAACACCGGGGAGCTGTTTTTT.

The chain has TRBV4-1 and TRBJ2-7; 7 bases line up with TRBD2. Trimming took 2 bases from V and 2 from J; bases not matched to a gene: 6. This CDR3 contains 15 residues. CDR1 is MGHRA and CDR2 is YSYEKL in the germline V gene. CDR3 bases: TGCGCCAGCAGCCAACCGACTAGCCGACCCTACGAGCAGTACTTC. Translation: CASSQPTSRPYEQYF.

The chain couples TRBV4-1 to TRBJ2-3; D ambiguous. V was trimmed by 4 bases and J by 0 bases, leaving 14 bases between them. The CDR3 sequence is 16 residues long. Germline CDR1 reads MGHRA; CDR2 reads YSYEKL. The CDR3 here is CASSPTSISSTDTQYF. The DNA for the CDR3 is TGCGCCAGCAGCCCAACCTCTATCTCTAGCACAGATACGCAGTATTTT.